Below, 10 T cell receptor beta chains from the same sample are listed, as sequenced in a study of beta chain features in type 1 diabetes. What was sequenced were expressed TCRB transcripts, since all of the isolated RNA had been reverse transcribed. Assay: immunoSEQ multiplex PCR; the TCRdb copy retains only in-frame clones and omits some. Seen here are around 320,000 clones, less than 15% observed once, and the top ten hold 6.7%. The specimen sequenced was central memory CD4+ T cells from blood. The receptor source for this set is a man between 25 and 39 years old in good health.

Concerning this clone itself: This sample includes further DNA sequences coding for the same CDR3. The chain has TRBV7-2 and TRBJ2-3, with a possible D match to TRBD2 (5 bases). CDR1 is SGHTA and CDR2 is FQGNSA in the germline V gene. The V and J ends lost 1 base and 1 base respectively, with 9 bases between them. CDR3 size: 15 residues. The CDR3 nucleotides are TGTGCCAGCAGCTTAGGGACTGCACGCACAGATACGCAGTATTTT. Protein product: CASSLGTARTDTQYF.

V usage is TRBV29-1 and J usage is TRBJ1-1; D unresolved. The germline V gene encodes CDR1 SQVTM and CDR2 ANQGSEA. The CDR3 loop spans 12 amino acids. Trimming stripped 6 bases from V and 1 base from J, with 9 bases between. The CDR3 sequence: CSVEHTNTEAFF. Written as DNA, the CDR3 is TGCAGCGTGGAACATACGAACACTGAAGCTTTCTTT.

The chain is built from TRBV9 and TRBJ1-6; 8 nucleotides agree with TRBD1. With V trimmed by 0 bases and J by 10 bases, 6 bases remained unmatched. Germline values: CDR1 SGDLS, CDR2 YYNGEE. The CDR3 sequence is 15 residues long. CDR3 amino acids: CASSVGTRGQSPLHF. The CDR3 nucleotides are TGTGCCAGCAGCGTAGGAACCAGGGGGCAATCACCCCTCCACTTT.

The chain joins TRBV4-2 to TRBJ1-2; no definite D call. Germline values: CDR1 LGHNA, CDR2 YNFKEQ. Deletions cut 1 base from V and 3 bases from J, with 9 bases between. The CDR3 is 14 amino acids. CDR3 amino acids: CASSQVGPDYGYTF. The CDR3 DNA is TGTGCCAGCAGCCAAGTCGGGCCGGACTATGGCTACACCTTC.

In its sample, this clone was seen a few times. The V gene is TRBV28, the J gene TRBJ2-5, with TRBD2 identical over 8 bases. Trimming took 5 bases from V and 6 from J; bases not matched to a gene: 2. This CDR3 comprises 12 residues. Per the germline V gene, CDR1 is MDHEN and CDR2 is SYDVKM. The CDR3 sequence is CASSGTRQTQYF. The DNA for the CDR3 is TGTGCCAGCAGTGGGACTAGACAGACCCAGTACTTC.

DNA for the CDR3: TGTGCCAGCAGCCAAGTAGCGGGGAACCAAGAGACCCAGTACTTC. Its translation: CASSQVAGNQETQYF. This sequence joins TRBV7-2 and TRBJ2-5; 8 bases are shared with TRBD2. In germline, CDR1 is SGHTA, CDR2 FQGNSA. Unmatched junction bases numbered 5, after V lost 5 bases and J lost 0 bases. The CDR3 covers 15 residues.

In this sample, this clone turned up a few times. J is TRBJ2-7 and V is TRBV4-1, with D possibly matching TRBD2 (5 bases). CDR1 and CDR2 from the germline V gene are MGHRA and YSYEKL. Deletions cut 2 bases from V and 4 bases from J, with 15 bases between. The CDR3 spans 15 residues. The CDR3 coding sequence is TGCGCCAGCAGCCAACTGGCCGGCGGGTCGTACGAGCAGTACGTC. Amino acids: CASSQLAGGSYEQYV.

The chain is built from TRBV20-1 and TRBJ1-2; D is undetermined. The ends were cut back, 6 bases at V and 3 bases at J, with 8 bases in the middle. This CDR3 is built from 11 residues. Germline loops: CDR1 DFQATT, CDR2 SNEGSKA (reference sequence). DNA for the CDR3: TGCAGTGCCTCAGCGTACTATGGCTACACCTTC. Encoded protein: CSASAYYGYTF.

This clone was counted a few times. The rearrangement links TRBV5-1 to TRBJ2-3, with unresolved D. This CDR3 has 13 residues. Germline CDR1 reads SGHRS; CDR2 reads YFSETQ. V lost 0 bases to trimming and J lost 4 bases, with 6 bases between them. CDR3 sequence reads: CASSLEGSDTQYF. In DNA form, the CDR3 reads TGCGCCAGCAGCTTGGAGGGATCAGATACGCAGTATTTT.

Only a few counts were recorded for this clone. This sequence joins TRBV7-9 and TRBJ1-4; 10 bases are shared with TRBD1. J was trimmed by 7 bases and V by 4 bases; bases with no gene match: 3. Per germline, CDR1 SEHNR and CDR2 FQNEAQ (reference sequence). The CDR3 has 14 residues. CDR3 amino acids: CASSSDRGSEKLFF. The CDR3 coding sequence is TGTGCCAGCAGCTCGGACAGGGGGAGTGAAAAACTGTTTTTT.